These 20 T cell receptor beta chains share one sample of origin, sequenced in a study of blood T cell repertoires in COVID-19. This table comes from immunoSEQ multiplex PCR, and its TCRdb copy is limited to in-frame clones, with some not included. The sample shows about 62,000 clones, 85% to 90% of them seen only once. Sequencing used peripheral blood. The receptor source for this set is a man in his 70s with acute or convalescent COVID-19.

The rearrangement links TRBV7-2 to TRBJ1-2; possible D gene TRBD1, 5 bases. In germline, CDR1 is SGHTA, CDR2 FQGNSA. CDR3 length: 16 amino acids. The germline V and J ends were trimmed by 1 base and 6 bases, with 18 bases remaining between them. The CDR3 protein is CASSLGIGVYVDGYTF. The CDR3 DNA sequence: TGTGCCAGCAGCTTAGGGATAGGGGTATATGTTGATGGCTACACCTTC.

The J gene is TRBJ2-5, the V gene TRBV5-1; possible D gene TRBD1, 5 bases. Germline V gene lookup returns CDR1 SGHRS and CDR2 YFSETQ. CDR3 length: 12 residues. Trimming left V 1 base short and J 5 bases short, with 6 bases between. The CDR3 DNA follows: TGCGCCAGCAGCTTGAGGGGCGAGACCCAGTACTTC. Its translation is CASSLRGETQYF.

This clone has more than one count but fewer than ten. V and J are TRBV12-3 or TRBV12-4 and TRBJ1-2, with 9 nucleotides matching TRBD1. The CDR3 sequence is 13 residues long. Unmatched junction bases numbered 3, after V lost 3 bases and J lost 7 bases. The CDR3 loop is CASSLDRGIGYTF. CDR3 coding DNA: TGTGCCAGCAGTTTGGACAGGGGAATTGGCTACACCTTC.

V usage is TRBV3-1 (or the pseudogene TRBV3-2) and J usage is TRBJ2-3; weak D call: TRBD1 (6 bases). The CDR3 consists of 15 residues. Germline V gene data show CDR1 as LGHDT and CDR2 as YNNKEL (reference sequence). Trimming removed 2 bases at V and 1 base at J, with 10 bases between. DNA of the CDR3: TGTGCCAGCAGCCAAAAGGGGGTCGGCACAGATACGCAGTATTTT. This sequence encodes CASSQKGVGTDTQYF.

This rearrangement joins TRBV7-2 to TRBJ1-5; D not resolved. The germline V gene has CDR1 SGHTA and CDR2 FQGNSA. The CDR3 runs to 14 residues. Deletions cut 5 bases from V and 2 bases from J, with 10 bases between. CDR3 region: CASSLVEGNQPQHF. As DNA, the CDR3 is TGTGCCAGCAGCCTAGTCGAGGGCAATCAGCCCCAGCATTTT.

The chain carries TRBV5-1 and TRBJ2-3, with 13 nucleotides matching TRBD2. V gave up 4 bases and J gave up 4 bases; unmatched junction bases: 6. The CDR3 spans 16 residues. CDR1 SGHRS and CDR2 YFSETQ come from the germline V gene. The CDR3 DNA reads TGCGCCAGCAGCCCGGGGACTAGCGGGGATGCAGATACGCAGTATTTT. Its translation: CASSPGTSGDADTQYF.

CDR3 sequence (DNA): TGTGCCAGCAGCCGGACAGGGAAGAGAACTGAAGCTTTCTTT. It encodes CASSRTGKRTEAFF. V is TRBV3-1 (or the pseudogene TRBV3-2) and J is TRBJ1-1; TRBD1 matches 8 bases. In germline, CDR1 is LGHDT, CDR2 YNNKEL (reference sequence). Trimming cost V 4 bases and J 5 bases; bases outside gene matches: 6. CDR3 length equals 14 residues.

The gene calls are TRBV5-1 and TRBJ2-3; TRBD1 might be the D (6 bases). CDR1 SGHRS and CDR2 YFSETQ come from the germline V gene. CDR3 length: 13 residues. Trimming stripped 4 bases from V and 4 bases from J, with 10 bases between. CDR3 coding DNA: TGCGCCAGCAGCAGAGGGGGATCAGATACGCAGTATTTT. This codes for CASSRGGSDTQYF.

The chain employs TRBV11-2 and TRBJ2-7; 8 bases are shared with TRBD1. The germline gives CDR1 SGHAT, CDR2 FQNNGV. V shed 1 base, J shed 3 bases, and the junction held 5 bases outside the gene matches. The CDR3 consists of 15 residues. The CDR3 reads CASSLVGQGGYEQYF. The CDR3 DNA follows: TGTGCCAGCAGCTTAGTCGGACAGGGAGGCTACGAGCAGTACTTC. The whole variable domain, filled in from reference TRBV11-2 and TRBJ2-7, reads EAGVAQSPRYKIIEKRQSVAFWCNPISGHATLYWYQQILGQGPKLLIQFQNNGVVDDSQLPKDRFSAERLKGVDSTLKIQPAKLEDSAVYLCASSLVGQGGYEQYFGPGTRLTVT.

This chain links TRBV27 with TRBJ2-7, with 7 bases aligning to TRBD1. The CDR3 has 14 residues. The germline V gene encodes CDR1 MNHEY and CDR2 SMNVEV (reference sequence). J lost 5 bases, V lost 2 bases, and 6 bases had no gene match. The CDR3, as DNA: TGTGCCAGCAGTTTAAGGACAGGCCTCCACGAGCAGTACTTC. Encoded protein: CASSLRTGLHEQYF.

This chain uses TRBV18 with TRBJ2-7; 10 bases map to TRBD2. V gave up 3 bases and J gave up 0 bases; unmatched junction bases: 8. Germline V gene lookup returns CDR1 KGHSH and CDR2 LQKENI. The CDR3 extends over 17 amino acids. In nucleotides, the CDR3 is TGTGCCAGCTCACCGGTTAGCGGGGGGCCGAGCTCCTACGAGCAGTACTTC. Residues: CASSPVSGGPSSYEQYF.

The chain employs TRBV12-3 or TRBV12-4 and TRBJ2-7; 7 bases match TRBD1. V gave up 4 bases and J gave up 11 bases; unmatched junction bases: 8. The CDR3 totals 12 residues. The CDR3 DNA sequence: TGTGCCAGCAGTTCTGGCCCGGGACAGAAGTACTTC. Its translation: CASSSGPGQKYF.

The chain is built from TRBV10-3 and TRBJ2-3; 9 bases are a match to TRBD2. Trimming removed 5 bases from V and 5 bases from J; junction bases left unmatched: 11. This CDR3 is 16 amino acids long. Germline V gene lookup returns CDR1 ENHRY and CDR2 SYGVKD. The CDR3 here is CAISHSSGRVEDTQYF. The DNA for the CDR3 is TGTGCCATCAGTCACAGTAGCGGGAGAGTTGAAGATACGCAGTATTTT.

This chain joins TRBV27 and TRBJ1-5; no clear D. CDR1 is MNHEY and CDR2 is SMNVEV in the germline V gene (reference sequence). Trimming took 2 bases from V and 2 from J, leaving 7 bases between them. This CDR3 is built from 14 residues. Here the CDR3 DNA reads TGTGCCAGCAGTTTAGTTTCCGGCAATCAGCCCCAGCATTTT. Amino acid sequence: CASSLVSGNQPQHF.

The chain employs TRBV6-5 and TRBJ2-7, with 7 bases aligning to TRBD1. Germline V gene lookup returns CDR1 MNHEY and CDR2 SVGAGI. CDR3 length equals 12 residues. The V and J ends lost 7 bases and 6 bases, in that order; junction bases with no gene match: 6. In DNA, the CDR3 is TGTGCCAGCATTTGGGCAGGGGGCGAGCAGTACTTC. Protein: CASIWAGGEQYF.

The chain combines TRBV28 with TRBJ1-2; D may be TRBD1 (5 bases). The CDR3 consists of 12 residues. The V gene lost 8 bases and the J gene lost 1 base, with 8 bases spanning the gap. Germline CDR1 reads MDHEN; CDR2 reads SYDVKM. DNA of the CDR3: TGTGCCAGCCTAGGGGATAACTATGGCTACACCTTC. Translating it yields CASLGDNYGYTF.

This clone was seen a single time. The chain links TRBV28 to TRBJ2-3; 13 nucleotides line up with TRBD2. V was clipped by 5 bases and J by 2 bases; unmatched bases: 7. This CDR3 spans 17 amino acids. From germline, CDR1 is MDHEN and CDR2 SYDVKM. DNA for the CDR3: TGTGCCAGCAGTCCTGGACTAGCGGGAGAGTACACAGATACGCAGTATTTT. Amino acid sequence: CASSPGLAGEYTDTQYF.

The chain uses TRBV2 and TRBJ2-7; perhaps TRBD1 as D (6 bases). Germline V gives CDR1 SNHLY, CDR2 FYNNEI. The CDR3 extends over 14 amino acids. Trimming took 2 bases from V and 2 from J, leaving 10 bases between them. The DNA of the CDR3 is TGTGCCAGCAGTGAACAGGGGCCAGCCTACGAGCAGTACTTC. Translation: CASSEQGPAYEQYF.

The chain combines TRBV5-1 with TRBJ1-1; D is perhaps TRBD1 (6 bases). The CDR3 has 13 amino acids. Looked up from germline, CDR1 is SGHRS and CDR2 is YFSETQ. Between the trimmed V and J ends, which lost 0 bases and 10 bases, there was a span of 13 bases. The CDR3 DNA reads TGCGCCAGCAGCTTGGAAGGGGGATCAGGAGCTTTCTTT. Translating it yields CASSLEGGSGAFF. Full variable domain (outside the CDR3, taken from reference TRBV5-1 and TRBJ1-1): KAGVTQTPRYLIKTRGQQVTLSCSPISGHRSVSWYQQTPGQGLQFLFEYFSETQRNKGNFPGRFSGRQFSNSRSEMNVSTLELGDSALYLCASSLEGGSGAFFGQGTRLTVV.

This clone has just a few counts. The chain couples TRBV5-1 to TRBJ2-5; TRBD2 matches at 9 bases. With 3 bases clipped from V and 1 base from J, the junction kept 13 bases outside the gene matches. This CDR3 has 18 residues. Germline V gives CDR1 SGHRS, CDR2 YFSETQ. The CDR3 bases are TGCGCCAGCAGCTCCGCCCTCTTTAGCGGGGGAGGCCAAGAGACCCAGTACTTC. Its protein is CASSSALFSGGGQETQYF.